Listed here are 27 T cell receptor beta chains from one sample, sequenced in a study of T cells in Graves' hyperthyroidism and ophthalmopathy. RNA transcripts were the template for amplifying TCR beta CDR3 regions. HTBI primers drove first-round RT-PCR of the TCR CDR3. In TCRdb, the multiplex PCR reads were re-called with MiXCR into one record per CDR3 protein. The table records more than 500,000 distinct CDR3 sequences, 11% to 15% of them present only once. Sample: blood. The source of these receptors is a woman aged 40 to 50 with Graves' hyperthyroidism.

This clonotype occurred many times. A junction boundary mismatches the germline segment, possibly from a read error. The rearrangement uses TRBV2 and TRBJ2-1; 12 nucleotides match TRBD2. The germline V gene has CDR1 SNHLY and CDR2 FYNNEI. This CDR3 contains 11 residues. This chain's CDR3 is CGGLAGNEQFF. The CDR3 region has the DNA TGCGGTGGACTAGCGGGAAATGAGCAGTTCTTC.

The CDR3 reads CASSQDAVGQPYNEQFF. In DNA, the CDR3 is TGCGCCAGCAGCCAGGACGCCGTAGGCCAGCCCTACAATGAGCAGTTCTTC. V and J are TRBV5-1 and TRBJ2-1; D not certain. The CDR3 is 17 amino acids. V was cut by 4 bases and J by 2 bases, with 19 bases left in between. Germline loops: CDR1 SGHRS, CDR2 YFSETQ.

In this sample, this clonotype turned up many times. The chain employs TRBV12-3 or TRBV12-4 and TRBJ2-3; 11 nucleotides agree with TRBD1. CDR3 length: 16 residues. J gave up 3 bases and V 6 bases, and 8 bases lay outside the gene matches. DNA for the CDR3: TGTGCCAGCAGGCGAGGACAGGGGGCGCGGACAGATACGCAGTATTTT. Protein product: CASRRGQGARTDTQYF.

This clonotype occurred many times. The chain uses TRBV28 and TRBJ2-3; 11 nucleotides line up with TRBD2. The CDR3 runs 19 residues. Trimming removed 4 bases from V and 1 base from J; junction bases left unmatched: 13. Germline V lookup: CDR1 MDHEN, CDR2 SYDVKM. This CDR3 reads CASSSSGLAGLSGTDTQYF. CDR3 sequence (DNA): TGTGCCAGCAGTTCGTCAGGACTAGCGGGTTTATCGGGCACAGATACGCAGTATTTT.

This chain uses TRBV6-1 with TRBJ2-5; tentative D call: TRBD2 (6 bases). The germline gives CDR1 MNHNS, CDR2 SASEGT. This CDR3 spans 14 amino acids. The V gene lost 2 bases and the J gene lost 7 bases, with 14 bases spanning the gap. The chain's CDR3 is CASSELGSGGTQYF. DNA of the CDR3: TGTGCCAGCAGTGAATTGGGTAGCGGTGGGACCCAGTACTTC.

This clonotype has more than one count but fewer than ten. The rearrangement links TRBV9 to TRBJ1-3; D possibly corresponds to TRBD1 (5 bases). Germline lookup yields CDR1 SGDLS and CDR2 YYNGEE. The length of the CDR3 is 15 residues. Trimming removed 1 base at V and 0 bases at J, with 8 bases between. The CDR3: CASSVMGVSGNTIYF. Here the CDR3 DNA reads TGTGCCAGCAGCGTAATGGGGGTCTCTGGAAACACCATATATTTT.

The table lists this clonotype with a few counts. The CDR3: CAISDTGGRDEKLFF. In nucleotides, the CDR3 is TGTGCCATCAGTGACACCGGGGGCCGGGATGAAAAACTGTTTTTT. V is TRBV10-3 and J is TRBJ1-4, with TRBD1 as a possible D gene (6 bases). Germline V gene sequence: CDR1 ENHRY, CDR2 SYGVKD. The length of the CDR3 is 15 residues. V was shortened by 3 bases and J by 6 bases, with 14 bases between the two germline ends.

The CDR3 DNA sequence: TGTGCCAGCGGACAGGGCCATTCCTACGAGCAGTACTTC. It yields the protein CASGQGHSYEQYF. J is TRBJ2-7 and V is TRBV28, with TRBD1 identical over 8 bases. The CDR3 is made up of 13 amino acids. V gave up 8 bases and J gave up 1 base; unmatched junction bases: 4. CDR1 MDHEN and CDR2 SYDVKM come from the germline V gene.

Written as DNA, the CDR3 is TGCAGCGTTGTACAGAACACAGATACGCAGTATTTT. Its translation is CSVVQNTDTQYF. This rearrangement joins TRBV29-1 to TRBJ2-3; no clear D gene. CDR1 SQVTM and CDR2 ANQGSEA come from the germline V gene. Between the trimmed V and J ends, which lost 4 bases and 2 bases, there was a span of 7 bases. CDR3 length: 12 residues.

This clonotype appeared many times. The chain couples TRBV30 to TRBJ2-3; D might be TRBD2 (5 bases). The V gene's germline CDR1 is GTSNPN and CDR2 SVGIG (reference sequence). There are 15 residues in the CDR3. Trimming left V 3 bases short and J 0 bases short, with 13 bases between. CDR3 sequence (DNA): TGTGCCTGGAGCGCCAGCGGATCTAGCACAGATACGCAGTATTTT. Translation: CAWSASGSSTDTQYF.

This clonotype was recorded at least ten times. CDR3 bases: TGCGCCAGCAGCCCGAGCACTAGCGCATACCAAGAGACCCAGTACTTC. It encodes CASSPSTSAYQETQYF. The V and J genes are TRBV5-1 and TRBJ2-5; the match to TRBD2 covers 7 bases. Germline CDR1 and CDR2: SGHRS and YFSETQ. The junction had 9 bases not matched to a gene; V was cut back by 4 bases and J by 0 bases. The CDR3 length is 16 residues.

J is TRBJ2-1 and V is TRBV10-3; possible D gene TRBD2, 5 bases. The CDR3 is made up of 13 amino acids. V was trimmed by 10 bases and J by 5 bases, leaving 15 bases between them. Germline V lookup: CDR1 ENHRY, CDR2 SYGVKD. CDR3 protein: CATKDGVNNEQFF. The CDR3 nucleotides are TGTGCCACCAAGGACGGGGTAAACAATGAGCAGTTCTTC.

The CDR3 DNA follows: TGCAGTGCTAGAGAGTGGGACAGGGGAGGTTCACCCCTCCACTTT. This gives the protein CSAREWDRGGSPLHF. V usage is TRBV20-1 and J usage is TRBJ1-6; 10 bases fit TRBD1. CDR1 and CDR2 (germline): DFQATT, SNEGSKA (reference sequence). The J segment lost 9 bases and the V segment lost 0 bases, leaving 5 bases of the junction unmatched. The CDR3 loop spans 15 amino acids.

This clonotype appeared a few times. V usage is TRBV9 and J usage is TRBJ2-5; possible D gene TRBD2, 6 bases. V lost 4 bases and J lost 2, with 24 bases in between. CDR1 is SGDLS, CDR2 YYNGEE, per germline. There are 18 residues in the CDR3. CDR3 in amino acids: CASSPGGGAGPKQETQYF. In nucleotides, the CDR3 is TGTGCCAGCAGCCCTGGTGGTGGCGCGGGACCAAAACAAGAGACCCAGTACTTC.

This clonotype was seen a few times. V usage is TRBV9 and J usage is TRBJ2-3; tentatively, D is TRBD1 (5 bases). CDR1 and CDR2 (germline): SGDLS, YYNGEE. This CDR3 has 16 residues. Trimming pared 0 bases from V and 0 bases from J, leaving 11 bases between. CDR3 loop: CASSVDQGASTDTQYF. The CDR3 DNA is TGTGCCAGCAGCGTAGATCAAGGGGCTAGCACAGATACGCAGTATTTT.

This clonotype has a count of ten or more. The junction shows a germline mismatch at one end, possibly a read error. The chain links TRBV7-2 to TRBJ2-7; 8 bases are a match to TRBD2. The CDR3 covers 14 residues. In germline, CDR1 is SGHTA, CDR2 FQGNSA. The CDR3 coding sequence is TGTGCCAGCAGCGTAGCGGGACCCCCCTACGAGCAGTACTTC. It specifies CASSVAGPPYEQYF.

This clonotype was counted many times. The V gene is TRBV5-1, the J gene TRBJ2-7; TRBD2 is a possible D gene (5 bases). Germline V gene sequence: CDR1 SGHRS, CDR2 YFSETQ. V dropped 7 bases and J dropped 6 bases, with 17 bases sitting between them. The CDR3 is 13 residues long. The CDR3 DNA is TGCGCCAGCGGGGTGGGGAGCGACGGCGAGCAGTACTTC. Its translation is CASGVGSDGEQYF.

This clonotype was counted many times. V usage is TRBV7-2 and J usage is TRBJ2-5; D possibly uses TRBD1 or TRBD2 (5 bases each). V dropped 3 bases and J dropped 4 bases, with 9 bases sitting between them. This CDR3 contains 13 residues. In germline, CDR1 is SGHTA, CDR2 FQGNSA. CDR3 sequence reads: CASSFGAGETQYF. The CDR3 DNA is TGTGCCAGCAGCTTCGGGGCCGGAGAGACCCAGTACTTC.

This clonotype has at least ten counts. The V call is TRBV12-3 or TRBV12-4, the J call TRBJ1-1; TRBD1 matches 9 bases. The junction had 6 bases not matched to a gene; V was cut back by 3 bases and J by 4 bases. The CDR3 is 15 amino acids. CDR3 sequence (DNA): TGTGCCAGCAGTTTGGACGGGACAGGGTCCACTGAAGCTTTCTTT. Translating gives CASSLDGTGSTEAFF.

This clonotype was found many times. The V and J genes are TRBV28 and TRBJ2-6; either TRBD1 or TRBD2 may fit D (5 bases each). Germline V gene sequence: CDR1 MDHEN, CDR2 SYDVKM. V lost 6 bases, J lost 1 base, and 13 bases lay in between. The CDR3 extends over 16 amino acids. Here the CDR3 reads CASSPGPSSGANVLTF. CDR3 nucleotide sequence: TGTGCCAGCAGCCCGGGACCCAGTTCTGGGGCCAACGTCCTGACTTTC.

This clonotype was recorded many times. The chain employs TRBV2 and TRBJ2-5, with 10 nucleotides matching TRBD2. The CDR3 loop spans 15 amino acids. V gave up 3 bases and J gave up 5 bases; unmatched junction bases: 6. Germline assignment: CDR1 SNHLY and CDR2 FYNNEI. The CDR3 loop is CASSEVSGRAETQYF. In DNA, the CDR3 is TGTGCCAGCAGTGAGGTCAGCGGGAGGGCTGAGACCCAGTACTTC.

This sequence joins TRBV11-2 and TRBJ2-7; a possible D gene is TRBD2 (5 bases). Looked up from germline, CDR1 is SGHAT and CDR2 is FQNNGV. The CDR3 has 15 amino acids. V was pared by 0 bases and J by 3 bases, with 12 bases between. The CDR3 nucleotides are TGTGCCAGCAGCTTAGATCCTGCTAGCAACTACGAGCAGTACTTC. Residues: CASSLDPASNYEQYF.

This clonotype was observed many times. V gene TRBV5-1 combines with J gene TRBJ1-1, with 7 bases fitting TRBD1. With V trimmed by 5 bases and J by 3 bases, 4 bases remained unmatched. The CDR3 contains 13 residues. Germline values: CDR1 SGHRS, CDR2 YFSETQ. CDR3 sequence reads: CASRYGQDTEAFF. The CDR3, as DNA: TGCGCCAGCAGATACGGACAGGACACTGAAGCTTTCTTT.

To note about this clonotype: A single base separates this from a much larger clone, so it may be a read error. This chain uses TRBV12-3 or TRBV12-4 with TRBJ1-3, with D maybe TRBD1 (5 bases). The germline V and J ends were trimmed by 7 bases and 4 bases, with 14 bases remaining between them. This CDR3 has 14 residues. The CDR3 region has the DNA TGTGCCAGCAATTTTGAGGGGAGAGGAAACACCATATATTTT. It translates to CASNFEGRGNTIYF.

The chain couples TRBV19 to TRBJ2-2; D may correspond to TRBD1 or TRBD2 (5 bases each). The V and J ends lost 4 bases and 0 bases respectively, with 15 bases between them. The CDR3 extends over 17 amino acids. The germline V gene has CDR1 LNHDA and CDR2 SQIVND (reference sequence). The CDR3 reads CASSTRDQPPNTGELFF. The CDR3 region has the DNA TGTGCCAGTAGTACTAGGGACCAACCACCGAACACCGGGGAGCTGTTTTTT.

This clonotype appeared a few times. The chain employs TRBV7-2 and TRBJ2-1; perhaps D is TRBD1 or TRBD2 (5 bases each). Germline CDR1 is SGHTA and CDR2 is FQGNSA. Trimming stripped 4 bases from V and 10 bases from J, with 20 bases between. The CDR3 is 15 residues long. The CDR3 DNA reads TGTGCCAGCAGCTCGTCGGCCGGGACCGGGTACGAGCAGTTCTTC. As protein: CASSSSAGTGYEQFF.

Ten or more counts support this clonotype. The rearrangement joins TRBV28 to TRBJ2-7; TRBD1 agrees at 7 bases. Trimming cost V 6 bases and J 2 bases; bases outside gene matches: 7. The CDR3 consists of 14 residues. The germline V gene has CDR1 MDHEN and CDR2 SYDVKM. CDR3 in amino acids: CASSPDRPPYEQYF. In nucleotides, the CDR3 is TGTGCCAGCAGCCCGGACAGGCCGCCCTACGAGCAGTACTTC.